The 6 T cell receptor beta chains in this list originate from one sample, sequenced in a study of T-cell reconstitution after alpha-beta-depleted transplantation in children. Study conclusions and caveats: Fresh T-cell production supplied most of the T-cell counts and diversity seen one year after transplant.

Using unique molecular identifiers, the investigators prepared the TCRbeta library. One entry per CDR3 protein results from TCRdb running MiXCR on the PCR reads. The profile shows about 290,000 distinct CDR3 sequences, over 7.5% of them singletons. These receptors have no identified antigens. The sample consisted of peripheral blood, taken 360 days after TCRalphabeta/CD19-depleted stem cell transplant. The receptors shown here come from a female patient between 2 and 10 years old who had a stem cell transplant for Fanconi anemia, so the T cells may come from the graft donor.

There are many counts of this clonotype. The V and J genes are TRBV7-9 and TRBJ2-7; 8 nucleotides align to TRBD1. Germline CDR1 is SEHNR and CDR2 is FQNEAQ (reference sequence). The CDR3 contains 16 residues. After removal of 4 bases from V and 1 base from J, the junction contained 9 bases not matched to a gene. For the CDR3, the DNA is TGTGCCAGCAGCTCCCTTCGGACAGGGAGATCCTACGAGCAGTACTTC. Protein product: CASSSLRTGRSYEQYF.

This clonotype was observed a handful of times. V is TRBV7-9 and J is TRBJ2-5, with 9 nucleotides matching TRBD1. Germline lookup yields CDR1 SEHNR and CDR2 FQNEAQ (reference sequence). V was clipped by 4 bases and J by 4 bases; unmatched bases: 4. The CDR3 covers 14 residues. The CDR3: CASSYTGGGETQYF. CDR3 nucleotides: TGTGCCAGCAGCTATACAGGGGGCGGAGAGACCCAGTACTTC.

The rearrangement uses TRBV6-1 and TRBJ2-5; D may be TRBD1 or TRBD2 (6 bases each). Per germline, CDR1 MNHNS and CDR2 SASEGT. The length of the CDR3 is 15 residues. The ends were cut back, 8 bases at V and 0 bases at J, with 16 bases in the middle. DNA for the CDR3: TGTGCCAGCCGGGGGCGAGGGGAGAACCAAGAGACCCAGTACTTC. Encoded protein: CASRGRGENQETQYF.

The chain has TRBV6-5 and TRBJ1-1; D ambiguous. V was cut by 4 bases and J by 0 bases, with 9 bases left in between. CDR1 and CDR2 (germline): MNHEY, SVGAGI. The CDR3 runs to 14 residues. The CDR3 nucleotides are TGTGCCAGCAGTTTTGGGGTGATGAACACTGAAGCTTTCTTT. Translating it yields CASSFGVMNTEAFF.

This clonotype was found a few times. The chain links TRBV11-2 to TRBJ2-3, with 10 bases aligning to TRBD1. CDR3 length: 16 residues. V shed 5 bases and J 4 bases; nucleotides not matched to a gene: 9. CDR1 SGHAT and CDR2 FQNNGV come from the germline V gene. The CDR3: CASSPRTGGLADTQYF. CDR3 in DNA: TGTGCCAGCAGCCCCCGGACAGGGGGTTTGGCAGATACGCAGTATTTT.

This clonotype was recorded at least ten times. The rearrangement uses TRBV9 and TRBJ2-2; D possibly corresponds to TRBD1 (5 bases). The CDR3 extends over 16 amino acids. The germline CDR1 and CDR2 sequences are SGDLS and YYNGEE. V lost 0 bases to trimming and J lost 6 bases, with 15 bases between them. The CDR3 reads CASSVEGRPWAGELFF. The CDR3 bases are TGTGCCAGCAGCGTAGAGGGGCGTCCGTGGGCCGGGGAGCTGTTTTTT.